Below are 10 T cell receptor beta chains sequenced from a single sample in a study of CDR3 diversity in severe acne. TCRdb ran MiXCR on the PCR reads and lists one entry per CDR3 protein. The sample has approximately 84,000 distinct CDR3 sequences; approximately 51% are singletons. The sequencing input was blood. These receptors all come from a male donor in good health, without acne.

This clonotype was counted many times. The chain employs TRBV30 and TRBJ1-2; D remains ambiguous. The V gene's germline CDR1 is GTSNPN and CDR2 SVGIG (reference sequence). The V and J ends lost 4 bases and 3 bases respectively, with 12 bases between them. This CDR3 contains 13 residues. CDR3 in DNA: TGTGCCTGGACGCAAGATGGGGACTATGGCTACACCTTC. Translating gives CAWTQDGDYGYTF.

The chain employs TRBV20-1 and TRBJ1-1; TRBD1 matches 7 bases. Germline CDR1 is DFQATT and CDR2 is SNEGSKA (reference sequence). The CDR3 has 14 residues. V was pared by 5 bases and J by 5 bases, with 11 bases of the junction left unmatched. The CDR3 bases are TGCAGTGCTTCCAGGACAGGTTGGGATACTGAAGCTTTCTTT. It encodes CSASRTGWDTEAFF.

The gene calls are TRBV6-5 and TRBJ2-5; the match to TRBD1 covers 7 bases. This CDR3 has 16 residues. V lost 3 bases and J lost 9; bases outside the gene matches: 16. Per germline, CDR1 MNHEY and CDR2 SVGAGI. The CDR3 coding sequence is TGTGCCAGCAGTTATCGGGCGACAGGGAGCAATCAGCCCCAGTACTTC. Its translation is CASSYRATGSNQPQYF.

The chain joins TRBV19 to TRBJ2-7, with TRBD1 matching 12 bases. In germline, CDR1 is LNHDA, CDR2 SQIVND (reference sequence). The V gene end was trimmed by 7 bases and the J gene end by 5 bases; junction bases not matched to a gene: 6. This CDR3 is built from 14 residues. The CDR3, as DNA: TGTGCCAGTATTGGGACAGGGGGCAGAAACGAGCAGTACTTC. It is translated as CASIGTGGRNEQYF.

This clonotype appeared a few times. In DNA form, the CDR3 reads TGTGCCAGCAGCTTAGATCCCCCAGCGGGAGGGAAAGAGACCCAGTACTTC. This sequence encodes CASSLDPPAGGKETQYF. V usage is TRBV7-2 and J usage is TRBJ2-5; 10 bases align to TRBD2. Germline assignment: CDR1 SGHTA and CDR2 FQGNSA. Trimming took 1 base from V and 3 from J; bases not matched to a gene: 8. The CDR3 contains 17 residues.

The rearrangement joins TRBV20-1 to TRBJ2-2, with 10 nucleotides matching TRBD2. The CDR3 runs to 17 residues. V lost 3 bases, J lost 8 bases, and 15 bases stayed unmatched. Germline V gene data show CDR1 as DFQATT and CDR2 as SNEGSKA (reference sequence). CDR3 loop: CSASSPSGGGLTGELFF. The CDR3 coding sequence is TGCAGTGCTAGTTCTCCTAGCGGGGGCGGATTAACGGGGGAGCTGTTTTTT.

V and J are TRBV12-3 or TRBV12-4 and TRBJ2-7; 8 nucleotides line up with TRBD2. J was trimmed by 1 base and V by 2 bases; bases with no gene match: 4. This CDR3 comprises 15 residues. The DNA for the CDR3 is TGTGCCAGCAGTTTATGGGCGGGAGGTTCCTACGAGCAGTACTTC. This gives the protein CASSLWAGGSYEQYF.

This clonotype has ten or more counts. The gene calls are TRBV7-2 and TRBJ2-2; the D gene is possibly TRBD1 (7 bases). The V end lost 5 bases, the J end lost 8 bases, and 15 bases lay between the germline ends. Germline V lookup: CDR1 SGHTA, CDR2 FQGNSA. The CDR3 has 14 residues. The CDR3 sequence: CASSRQGGAGELFF. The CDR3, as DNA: TGTGCCAGCAGCCGACAGGGAGGCGCTGGGGAGCTGTTTTTT.

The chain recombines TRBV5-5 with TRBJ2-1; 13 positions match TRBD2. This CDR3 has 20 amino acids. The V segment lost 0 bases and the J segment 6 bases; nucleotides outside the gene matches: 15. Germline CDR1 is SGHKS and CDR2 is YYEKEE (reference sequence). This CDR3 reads CASSLGWRTWTSGRGNEQFF. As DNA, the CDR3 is TGTGCCAGCAGCTTGGGGTGGCGGACGTGGACTAGCGGGAGAGGCAATGAGCAGTTCTTC.

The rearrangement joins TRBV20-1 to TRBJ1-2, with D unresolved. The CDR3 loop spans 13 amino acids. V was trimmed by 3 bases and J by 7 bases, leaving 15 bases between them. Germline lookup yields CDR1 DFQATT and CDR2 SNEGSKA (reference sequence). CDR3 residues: CSASSSGFSGYTF. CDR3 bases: TGCAGTGCTAGTTCTTCGGGTTTTAGTGGCTACACCTTC.